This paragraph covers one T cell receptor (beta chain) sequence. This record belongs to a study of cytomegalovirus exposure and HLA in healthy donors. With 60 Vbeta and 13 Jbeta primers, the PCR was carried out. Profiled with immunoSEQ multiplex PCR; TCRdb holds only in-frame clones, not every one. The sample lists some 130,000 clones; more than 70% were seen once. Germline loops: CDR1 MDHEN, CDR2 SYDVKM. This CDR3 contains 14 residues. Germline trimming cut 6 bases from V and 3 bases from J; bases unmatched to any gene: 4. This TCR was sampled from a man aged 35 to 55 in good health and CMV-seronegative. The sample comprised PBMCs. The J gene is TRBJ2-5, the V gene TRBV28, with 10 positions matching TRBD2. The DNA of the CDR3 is TGTGCCAGCAGACCGAGCGGGAGGGAAGAGACCCAGTACTTC. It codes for CASRPSGREETQYF.